The entry below describes one TCR beta chain. The junction and the germline gene differ at one end; a read error may be behind it. This entry belongs to a study of graft-versus-host responses after intestinal transplantation. Across the whole study: Transplants given to recipients were multivisceral, liver-intestinal, or isolated intestinal.

The length of the CDR3 is 15 residues. Per the germline V gene, CDR1 is SSHAT and CDR2 is FNYEAQ (reference sequence). Sequencing was performed with immunoSEQ multiplex PCR; in TCRdb, only in-frame clones are kept and a portion is missing. The sample has around 3,800 clones, around a fifth seen once; the top ten hold roughly 5%. General study findings and limits: GvH clones were identified in recipient marrow, with some first appearing in ileum or blood.

Stimulators, some 200,000 irradiated and violet-dye-labeled cells, were plated with some 200,000 CFSE-labeled responder cells. The reaction was completed, and proliferating CFSE-low CD3+CD4+ and CD3+CD8+ responders were then sorted. This chain links TRBV7-7 with TRBJ2-3; 9 bases agree with TRBD1. This sequence originates from a human patient who was an organ donor for intestinal transplantation. The sample in question was alloreactive CD4+ T cells from a mixed lymphocyte reaction culture, obtained before transplantation. The subset was: CFSE-low proliferating T cells sorted from roughly six-day pre-transplant mixed lymphocyte reaction (GvH or HvG direction). CDR3 DNA sequence: TGTGCTAGCAGCCCCGGGACAGGGAGAGCAGATACGCAGTATTTT. It encodes CASSPGTGRADTQYF. The variable domain in full, with the rest retrieved from reference TRBV7-7 and TRBJ2-3, is GAGVSQSPRYKVTKRGQDVTLRCDPISSHATLYWYQQALGQGPEFLTYFNYEAQPDKSGLPSDRFSAERPEGSISTLTIQRTEQRDSAMYRCASSPGTGRADTQYFGPGTRLTVL.